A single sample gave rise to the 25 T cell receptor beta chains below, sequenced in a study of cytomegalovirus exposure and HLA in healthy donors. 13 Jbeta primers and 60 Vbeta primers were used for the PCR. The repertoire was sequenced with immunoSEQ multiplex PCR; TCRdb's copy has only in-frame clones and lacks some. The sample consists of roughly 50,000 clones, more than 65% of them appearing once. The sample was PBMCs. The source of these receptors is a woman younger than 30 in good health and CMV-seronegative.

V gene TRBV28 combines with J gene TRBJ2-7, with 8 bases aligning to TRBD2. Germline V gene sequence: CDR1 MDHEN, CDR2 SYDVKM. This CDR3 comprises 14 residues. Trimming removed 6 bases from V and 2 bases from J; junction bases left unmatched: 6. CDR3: CASSDSGSPYEQYF. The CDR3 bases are TGTGCCAGCAGCGACAGCGGGAGCCCCTACGAGCAGTACTTC.

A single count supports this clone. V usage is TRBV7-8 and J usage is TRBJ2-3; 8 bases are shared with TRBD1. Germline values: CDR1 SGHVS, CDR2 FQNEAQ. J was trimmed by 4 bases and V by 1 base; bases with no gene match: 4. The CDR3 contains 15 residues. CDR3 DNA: TGTGCCAGCAGCTTAGTCAGGGGGCGCCCAGATACGCAGTATTTT. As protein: CASSLVRGRPDTQYF.

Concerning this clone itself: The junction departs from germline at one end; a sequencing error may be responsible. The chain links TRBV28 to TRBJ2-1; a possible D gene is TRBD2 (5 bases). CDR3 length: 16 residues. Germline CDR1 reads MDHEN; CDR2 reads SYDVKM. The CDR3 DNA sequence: TGTGCCAGCAGTTTATTAGGTGGGAGTTCCTTCAATGAGCAGTTCTTC. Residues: CASSLLGGSSFNEQFF. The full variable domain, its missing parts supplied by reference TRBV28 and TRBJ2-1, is DVKVTQSSRYLVKRTGEKVFLECVQDMDHENMFWYRQDPGLGLRLIYFSYDVKMKEKGDIPEGYSVSREKKERFSLILESASTNQTSMYLCASSLLGGSSFNEQFFGPGTRLTVL.

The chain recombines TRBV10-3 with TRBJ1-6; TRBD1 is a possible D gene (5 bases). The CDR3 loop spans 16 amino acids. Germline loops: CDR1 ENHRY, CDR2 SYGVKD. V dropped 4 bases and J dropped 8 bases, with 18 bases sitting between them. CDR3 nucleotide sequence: TGTGCCATCAGTGGCAGATCTCCCCAAGGGGATTCACCCCTCCACTTT. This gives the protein CAISGRSPQGDSPLHF.

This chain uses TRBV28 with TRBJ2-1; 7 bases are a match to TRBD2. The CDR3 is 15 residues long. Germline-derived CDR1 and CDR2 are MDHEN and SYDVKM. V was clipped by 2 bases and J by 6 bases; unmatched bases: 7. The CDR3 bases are TGTGCCAGCAGTTTAAGGACTAGAGGAACCAATGAGCAGTTCTTC. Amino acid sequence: CASSLRTRGTNEQFF.

The DNA of the CDR3 is TGTGCCAGCAGCTTGATTATTCAAGAGACCCAGTACTTC. Residues: CASSLIIQETQYF. The chain employs TRBV5-5 and TRBJ2-5; D remains ambiguous. Trimming took 1 base from V and 2 from J, leaving 6 bases between them. This CDR3 has 13 residues. Germline V gene lookup returns CDR1 SGHKS and CDR2 YYEKEE (reference sequence).

The DNA for the CDR3 is TGCGCCAGCAGCTTTTACCCGGGACTAGCGGCTCAAGAGACCCAGTACTTC. It yields the protein CASSFYPGLAAQETQYF. The chain couples TRBV5-1 to TRBJ2-5, with 11 bases matching TRBD2. This CDR3 is built from 17 residues. The V gene's germline CDR1 is SGHRS and CDR2 YFSETQ. V was clipped by 2 bases and J by 2 bases; unmatched bases: 8.

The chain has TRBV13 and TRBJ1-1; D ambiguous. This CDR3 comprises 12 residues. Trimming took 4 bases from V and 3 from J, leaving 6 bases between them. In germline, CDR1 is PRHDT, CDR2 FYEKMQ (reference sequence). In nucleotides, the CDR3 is TGTGCCAGCAGCTCCCATGACACTGAAGCTTTCTTT. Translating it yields CASSSHDTEAFF.

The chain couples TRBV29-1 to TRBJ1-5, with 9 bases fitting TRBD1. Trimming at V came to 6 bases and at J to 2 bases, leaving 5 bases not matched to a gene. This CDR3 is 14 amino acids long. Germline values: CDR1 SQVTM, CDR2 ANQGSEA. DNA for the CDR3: TGCAGCGTACGACAGGGGGATCGCAATCAGCCCCAGCATTTT. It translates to CSVRQGDRNQPQHF.

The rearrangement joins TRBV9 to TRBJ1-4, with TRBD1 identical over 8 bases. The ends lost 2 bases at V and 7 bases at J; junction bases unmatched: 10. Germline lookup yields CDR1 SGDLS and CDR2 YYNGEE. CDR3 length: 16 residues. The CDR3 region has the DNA TGTGCCAGCAGCGTTTCCCATGACAGGGGAGGTGAAAAACTGTTTTTT. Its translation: CASSVSHDRGGEKLFF.

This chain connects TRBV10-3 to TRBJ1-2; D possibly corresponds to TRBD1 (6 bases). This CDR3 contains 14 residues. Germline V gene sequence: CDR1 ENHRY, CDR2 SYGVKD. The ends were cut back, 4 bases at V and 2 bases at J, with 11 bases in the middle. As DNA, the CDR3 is TGTGCCATCAGTGGGGGGGGGACAAACTATGGCTACACCTTC. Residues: CAISGGGTNYGYTF.

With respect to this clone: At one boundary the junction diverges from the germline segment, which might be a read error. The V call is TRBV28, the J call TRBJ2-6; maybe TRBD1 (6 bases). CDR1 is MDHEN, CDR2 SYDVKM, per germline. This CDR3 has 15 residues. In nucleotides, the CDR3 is TGTGCCAGCACTGATGTCAGGGGTCGGGCCAACGGCCTGACTTTC. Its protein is CASTDVRGRANGLTF. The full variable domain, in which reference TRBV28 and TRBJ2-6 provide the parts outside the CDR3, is DVKVTQSSRYLVKRTGEKVFLECVQDMDHENMFWYRQDPGLGLRLIYFSYDVKMKEKGDIPEGYSVSREKKERFSLILESASTNQTSMYLCASTDVRGRANGLTFGAGSRLTVL.

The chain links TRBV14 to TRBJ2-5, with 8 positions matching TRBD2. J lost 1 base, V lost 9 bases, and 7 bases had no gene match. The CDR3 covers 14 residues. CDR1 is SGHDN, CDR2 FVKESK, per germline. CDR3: CASRKAGAQETQYF. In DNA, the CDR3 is TGTGCCAGTAGGAAAGCGGGAGCCCAAGAGACCCAGTACTTC.

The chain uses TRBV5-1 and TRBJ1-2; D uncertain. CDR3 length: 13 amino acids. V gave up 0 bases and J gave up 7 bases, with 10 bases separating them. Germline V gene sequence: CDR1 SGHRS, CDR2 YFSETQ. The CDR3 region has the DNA TGCGCCAGCAGCTTGGCCGGGAGAAGTGGCTACACCTTC. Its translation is CASSLAGRSGYTF.

CDR3 bases: TGTGCCAGCAGTTTACTTGACAGGGCTAGTGAAAAACTGTTTTTT. Translated: CASSLLDRASEKLFF. The chain combines TRBV28 with TRBJ1-4, with 7 bases aligning to TRBD1. With 2 bases clipped from V and 7 bases from J, the junction kept 7 bases outside the gene matches. The length of the CDR3 is 15 residues. Germline V CDR1 and CDR2: MDHEN, SYDVKM.

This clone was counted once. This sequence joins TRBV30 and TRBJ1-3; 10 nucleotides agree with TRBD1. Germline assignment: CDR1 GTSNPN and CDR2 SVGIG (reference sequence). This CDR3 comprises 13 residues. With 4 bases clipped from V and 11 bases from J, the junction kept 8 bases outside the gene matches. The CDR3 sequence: CAWTPGTGVSIYF. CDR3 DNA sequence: TGTGCCTGGACCCCCGGGACAGGGGTTTCCATATATTTT.

Here the CDR3 reads CASSLPGGSHEQFF. CDR3 DNA sequence: TGTGCCAGCAGCCTACCAGGCGGGAGCCATGAGCAGTTCTTC. This sequence joins TRBV7-2 and TRBJ2-1; 7 positions match TRBD2. CDR3 length equals 14 residues. The junction had 9 bases not matched to a gene; V was cut back by 5 bases and J by 8 bases. Germline loops: CDR1 SGHTA, CDR2 FQGNSA.

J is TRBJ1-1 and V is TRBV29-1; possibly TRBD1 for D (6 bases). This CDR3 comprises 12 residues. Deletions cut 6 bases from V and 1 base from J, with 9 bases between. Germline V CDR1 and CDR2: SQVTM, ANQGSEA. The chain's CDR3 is CSVFRGNTEAFF. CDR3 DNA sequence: TGCAGCGTATTCAGGGGGAACACTGAAGCTTTCTTT.

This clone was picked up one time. For the CDR3, the DNA is TGTGCCAGCAGCCCCACAGGGTCCTACAATGAGCAGTTCTTC. Its translation: CASSPTGSYNEQFF. V and J are TRBV7-9 and TRBJ2-1; a weak D match, TRBD1 (6 bases). Per the germline V gene, CDR1 is SEHNR and CDR2 is FQNEAQ (reference sequence). This CDR3 spans 14 amino acids. V shed 5 bases and J shed 1 base, with 9 bases lying between them.

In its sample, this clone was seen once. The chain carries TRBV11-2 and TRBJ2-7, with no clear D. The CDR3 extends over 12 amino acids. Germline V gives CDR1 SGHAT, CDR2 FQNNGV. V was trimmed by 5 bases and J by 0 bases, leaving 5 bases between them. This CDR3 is CASSRSSYEQYF. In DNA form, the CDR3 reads TGTGCCAGCAGCCGCAGCTCCTACGAGCAGTACTTC.

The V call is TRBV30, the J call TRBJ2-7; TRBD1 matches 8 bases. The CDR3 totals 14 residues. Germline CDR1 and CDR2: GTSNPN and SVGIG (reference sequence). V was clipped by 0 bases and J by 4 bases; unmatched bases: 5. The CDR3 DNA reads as TGTGCCTGGAGTGTCGGGACAGGTCCGTACGAGCAGTACTTC. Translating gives CAWSVGTGPYEQYF.

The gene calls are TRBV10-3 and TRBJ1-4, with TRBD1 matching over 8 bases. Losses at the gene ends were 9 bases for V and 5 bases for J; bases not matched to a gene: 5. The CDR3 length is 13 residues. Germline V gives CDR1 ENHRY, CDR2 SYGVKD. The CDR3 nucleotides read TGTGCCATTACGACAGGGGAGAATGAAAAACTGTTTTTT. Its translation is CAITTGENEKLFF.

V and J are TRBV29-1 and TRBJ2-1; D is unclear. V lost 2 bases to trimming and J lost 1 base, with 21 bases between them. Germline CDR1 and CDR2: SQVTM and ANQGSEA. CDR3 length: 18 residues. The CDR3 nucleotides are TGCAGCGTTGAAAAAACGTCTTTCGAGGCGGATTCCTACAATGAGCAGTTCTTC. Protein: CSVEKTSFEADSYNEQFF.

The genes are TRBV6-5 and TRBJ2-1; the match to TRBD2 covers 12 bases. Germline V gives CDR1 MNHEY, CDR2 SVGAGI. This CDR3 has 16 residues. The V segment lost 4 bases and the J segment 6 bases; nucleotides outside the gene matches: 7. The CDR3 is CASSFSGTSGPNEQFF. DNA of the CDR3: TGTGCCAGCAGTTTTTCCGGGACTAGCGGGCCCAATGAGCAGTTCTTC.

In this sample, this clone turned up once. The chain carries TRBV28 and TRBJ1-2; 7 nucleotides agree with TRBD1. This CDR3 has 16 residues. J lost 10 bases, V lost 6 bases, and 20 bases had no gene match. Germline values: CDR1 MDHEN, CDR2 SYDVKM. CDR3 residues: CASSQNDPGQTRAYTF. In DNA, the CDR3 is TGTGCCAGCAGCCAGAATGATCCGGGACAGACTAGGGCCTACACCTTC.